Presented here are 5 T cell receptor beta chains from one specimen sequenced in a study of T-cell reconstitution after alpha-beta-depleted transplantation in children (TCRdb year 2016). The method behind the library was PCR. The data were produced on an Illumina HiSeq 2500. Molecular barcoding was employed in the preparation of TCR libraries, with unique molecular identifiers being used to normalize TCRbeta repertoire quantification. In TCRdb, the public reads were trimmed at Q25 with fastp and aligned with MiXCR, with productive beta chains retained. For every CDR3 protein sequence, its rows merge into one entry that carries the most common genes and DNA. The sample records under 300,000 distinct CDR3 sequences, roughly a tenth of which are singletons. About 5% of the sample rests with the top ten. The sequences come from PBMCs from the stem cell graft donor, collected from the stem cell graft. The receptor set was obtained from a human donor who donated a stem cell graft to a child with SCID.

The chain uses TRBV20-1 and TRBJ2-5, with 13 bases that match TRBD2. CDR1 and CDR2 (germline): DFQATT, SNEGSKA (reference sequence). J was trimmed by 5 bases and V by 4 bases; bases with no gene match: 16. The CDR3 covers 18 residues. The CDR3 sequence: CSATKLAGGLLLRETQYF. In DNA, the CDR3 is TGCAGTGCTACAAAACTAGCGGGGGGGCTCTTGCTCCGGGAGACCCAGTACTTC.

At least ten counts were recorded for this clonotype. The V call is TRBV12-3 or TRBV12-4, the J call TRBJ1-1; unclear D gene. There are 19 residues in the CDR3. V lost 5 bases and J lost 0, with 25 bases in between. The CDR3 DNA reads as TGTGCCAGCAGTCCTCGACTACCGGGCTCCAGGATCATGAACACTGAAGCTTTCTTT. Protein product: CASSPRLPGSRIMNTEAFF.

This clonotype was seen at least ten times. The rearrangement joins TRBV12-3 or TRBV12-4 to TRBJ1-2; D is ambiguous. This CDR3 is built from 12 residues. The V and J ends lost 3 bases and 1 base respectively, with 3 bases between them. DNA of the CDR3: TGTGCCAGCAGTTTCGGTAACTATGGCTACACCTTC. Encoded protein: CASSFGNYGYTF.

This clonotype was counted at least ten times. DNA of the CDR3: TGTGCCAGCTCGTGGGGGGCGGGCCGCACAGATACGCAGTATTTT. Translation: CASSWGAGRTDTQYF. The chain employs TRBV18 and TRBJ2-3; D is possibly TRBD1 or TRBD2 (6 bases each). Germline CDR1 reads KGHSH; CDR2 reads LQKENI. There are 15 residues in the CDR3. V was pared by 6 bases and J by 1 base, with 14 bases between.

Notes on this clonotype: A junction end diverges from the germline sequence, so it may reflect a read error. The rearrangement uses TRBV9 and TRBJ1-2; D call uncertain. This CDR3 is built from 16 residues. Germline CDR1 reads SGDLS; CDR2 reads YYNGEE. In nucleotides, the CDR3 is TGTGCCAGCAGCGTAAGCCACCGCCCAAATTTATATGACTACACCTTC. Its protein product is CASSVSHRPNLYDYTF.